This T cell receptor (beta chain) is drawn from a study of vaccination effects on CD4 cells after COVID-19. On this clone: Its matching antigen is unknown.

Overall study results and limits: Both infection-induced and vaccine-induced clones contracted markedly at late post-vaccination timepoints.

Prior to sequencing, the ViraFEST assay stimulated PBMC with viral peptide pools, which expanded the antigen-specific CD4+ T cells. Cells that had been cultured for 10 days were the source of isolated CD4+ T cells. Each participant was administered two doses of either the BNT162b2 or the mRNA-1273 vaccine. The study found no prior SARS-CoV-2 infection in the vaccine recipients, who tested negative for nucleocapsid antibodies. A half-medium replacement with IL-2 medium was carried out on days 3 and 7. Trimming at V came to 8 bases and at J to 7 bases, leaving 4 bases not matched to a gene. The CDR3 runs to 13 residues. Germline loops: CDR1 WSHSY, CDR2 SAAADI. The repertoire was sequenced with immunoSEQ multiplex PCR; TCRdb's copy has only in-frame clones and lacks some. Of some 23,000 clones listed, roughly four fifths are singletons.

The J gene is TRBJ1-4, the V gene TRBV10-2, with 10 bases aligning to TRBD1. The source is a human donor who received a COVID-19 vaccine. The material sequenced was CD4+ T cells from PBMCs cultured with HCoV-229E spike peptides, taken after COVID-19 vaccination. The CDR3 DNA reads as TGCGCCAGCGCGGGACAGGGGAGTGAAAAACTGTTTTTT. Protein product: CASAGQGSEKLFF.